The next 20 T cell receptor beta chains were all read from a single sample in a study of shared clonotypes between healthy human individuals. The table came from immunoSEQ multiplex PCR; TCRdb's copy has only in-frame clones and leaves some out. This table holds 2 million to 2.5 million clones, 90% to 96% found once. The sequenced sample consisted of naive CD4+ T cells sorted from blood. Subset noted: CD45RA+ positively selected. The receptors were sampled from a man aged 18 to 29 in good health.

The J gene is TRBJ2-5, the V gene TRBV18; D may be TRBD1 (6 bases). The V end lost 2 bases, the J end lost 5 bases, and 9 bases lay between the germline ends. Germline V gene data show CDR1 as KGHSH and CDR2 as LQKENI. This CDR3 has 13 amino acids. CDR3 DNA sequence: TGTGCCAGCTCACCAGAAGGGGGTGAGACCCAGTACTTC. It encodes CASSPEGGETQYF.

The rearrangement uses TRBV29-1 and TRBJ2-3; 8 positions match TRBD1. J gave up 3 bases and V 7 bases, and 6 bases lay outside the gene matches. The CDR3 runs 13 residues. Germline V lookup: CDR1 SQVTM, CDR2 ANQGSEA. The CDR3: CSAGQDRTDTQYF. The CDR3 nucleotides read TGCAGCGCGGGACAGGATCGGACAGATACGCAGTATTTT.

This chain uses TRBV10-3 with TRBJ1-1; no firm D call. The CDR3 extends over 14 amino acids. Germline CDR1 and CDR2: ENHRY and SYGVKD. Trimming shortened V by 2 bases and J by 1 base, and 8 bases separated the two germline ends. This chain's CDR3 is CAISERAENTEAFF. The CDR3 nucleotides are TGTGCCATCAGTGAGAGGGCAGAGAACACTGAAGCTTTCTTT.

The CDR3 is CAISDLWGAGGNQPQHF. The DNA of the CDR3 is TGTGCCATCAGTGATCTATGGGGGGCAGGTGGCAATCAGCCCCAGCATTTT. The chain has TRBV10-3 and TRBJ1-5, with D perhaps TRBD1 (6 bases). The CDR3 loop spans 17 amino acids. The germline gives CDR1 ENHRY, CDR2 SYGVKD. Between the trimmed V and J ends, which lost 3 bases and 2 bases, there was a span of 17 bases.

V gene TRBV21-1 combines with J gene TRBJ1-3; the D call in the table, TRBD1, was not verified against the DNA. TRBV21-1 is marked as a pseudogene. The CDR3 runs to 14 residues. In DNA, the CDR3 is TGTGCCAGCCACAGCCACCCTTATGGAAACACCATATATTTT. This gives the protein CASHSHPYGNTIYF.

V usage is TRBV9 and J usage is TRBJ1-3, with 7 bases aligning to TRBD1. This CDR3 is built from 15 residues. J lost 8 bases, V lost 7 bases, and 15 bases had no gene match. The V gene's germline CDR1 is SGDLS and CDR2 YYNGEE. The CDR3 DNA reads TGTGCCAGCGGCCCAACAGGGGACCCCTCCTACACCATATATTTT. Amino acids: CASGPTGDPSYTIYF. Looking up the rest from reference TRBV9 and TRBJ1-3 gives the full variable domain: DSGVTQTPKHLITATGQRVTLRCSPRSGDLSVYWYQQSLDQGLQFLIQYYNGEERAKGNILERFSAQQFPDLHSELNLSSLELGDSALYFCASGPTGDPSYTIYFGEGSWLTVV.

In DNA, the CDR3 is TGTGCCAGCAGTGAAGCGCACCTAGCGGGGGTATGGGGAGATACGCAGTATTTT. Residues: CASSEAHLAGVWGDTQYF. This rearrangement joins TRBV6-1 to TRBJ2-3; 10 nucleotides line up with TRBD2. J lost 5 bases, V lost 0 bases, and 11 bases had no gene match. The germline V gene encodes CDR1 MNHNS and CDR2 SASEGT. The length of the CDR3 is 18 residues.

J is TRBJ2-3 and V is TRBV11-2; 11 bases are shared with TRBD2. The germline CDR1 and CDR2 sequences are SGHAT and FQNNGV. This CDR3 region has 16 residues. The V and J ends lost 5 bases and 0 bases, in that order; junction bases with no gene match: 4. The CDR3 bases are TGTGCCAGCAGCCCCAGACTAGCGGGAAGCACAGATACGCAGTATTTT. Its protein product is CASSPRLAGSTDTQYF.

The rearrangement joins TRBV10-3 to TRBJ2-7; D ambiguous. This CDR3 region has 12 residues. Germline assignment: CDR1 ENHRY and CDR2 SYGVKD. With 6 bases removed from V and 4 bases from J, the gap between germline ends came to 10 bases. CDR3 loop: CAISSTMYEQYF. The CDR3 coding sequence is TGTGCCATCAGCTCTACTATGTACGAGCAGTACTTC.

The V call is TRBV30, the J call TRBJ1-2; tentatively, D is TRBD1 (6 bases). The CDR3 covers 14 residues. With 3 bases removed from V and 8 bases from J, the gap between germline ends came to 19 bases. Germline V lookup: CDR1 GTSNPN, CDR2 SVGIG (reference sequence). CDR3 region: CAWSDFGGAGGYTF. As DNA, the CDR3 is TGTGCCTGGAGCGACTTTGGGGGGGCGGGAGGCTACACCTTC.

V gene TRBV28 combines with J gene TRBJ1-2; TRBD1 matches at 7 bases. This CDR3 contains 13 residues. V lost 5 bases to trimming and J lost 4 bases; unmatched junction nucleotides: 4. Germline V gene data show CDR1 as MDHEN and CDR2 as SYDVKM. The CDR3 here is CASSTRDSYGYTF. The CDR3, as DNA: TGTGCCAGCAGTACCCGGGACAGCTATGGCTACACCTTC.

The chain joins TRBV25-1 to TRBJ1-6; D unclear. Germline assignment: CDR1 MGHDK and CDR2 SYGVNS. Trimming cost V 3 bases and J 6 bases, with 3 bases left between them. The CDR3 runs to 12 residues. The CDR3 DNA follows: TGTGCCAGCAGTGACAGTAATTCACCCCTCCACTTT. Translated, it gives CASSDSNSPLHF. Variable domain in full (rest from reference TRBV25-1 and TRBJ1-6): EADIYQTPRYLVIGTGKKITLECSQTMGHDKMYWYQQDPGMELHLIHYSYGVNSTEKGDLSSESTVSRIRTEHFPLTLESARPSHTSQYLCASSDSNSPLHFGNGTRLTVT.

CDR3 protein: CASMAGVSSTEAFF. CDR3 nucleotide sequence: TGTGCCAGCATGGCAGGGGTGTCGAGCACTGAAGCTTTCTTT. This chain uses TRBV2 with TRBJ1-1; D is perhaps TRBD1 (6 bases). Trimming stripped 7 bases from V and 4 bases from J, with 16 bases between. The CDR3 loop spans 14 amino acids. CDR1 is SNHLY and CDR2 is FYNNEI in the germline V gene.

The chain employs TRBV28 and TRBJ1-5; 9 bases map to TRBD1. Germline assignment: CDR1 MDHEN and CDR2 SYDVKM. The CDR3 is 15 amino acids. Unmatched junction bases numbered 9, after V lost 8 bases and J lost 4 bases. CDR3 in DNA: TGTGCCAGCGCTCGGGACAGGGTGGGAAATCAGCCCCAGCATTTT. The encoded protein is CASARDRVGNQPQHF.

The rearrangement uses TRBV30 and TRBJ1-1, with 10 bases lining up with TRBD1. The length of the CDR3 is 11 residues. The germline V gene has CDR1 GTSNPN and CDR2 SVGIG (reference sequence). The CDR3 DNA follows: TGTGCGTGGGGACAGGGGTCTGAAGCTTTCTTT. This sequence encodes CAWGQGSEAFF.

The chain joins TRBV10-3 to TRBJ2-1; D perhaps matches TRBD2 (6 bases). The CDR3 has 14 residues. The V gene's germline CDR1 is ENHRY and CDR2 SYGVKD. The germline V and J ends were trimmed by 7 bases and 7 bases, with 17 bases remaining between them. The CDR3 DNA reads as TGTGCCATCATGCTGGAGGCTCGGGGGAATGAGCAGTTCTTC. It yields the protein CAIMLEARGNEQFF.

The chain carries TRBV2 and TRBJ2-2, with TRBD2 matching over 10 bases. The CDR3 spans 16 residues. Germline CDR1 SNHLY, CDR2 FYNNEI. J was trimmed by 3 bases and V by 4 bases; bases with no gene match: 5. CDR3 in DNA: TGTGCCAGCAGTGTGGTACTAGCGGGATACACCGGGGAGCTGTTTTTT. Amino acids: CASSVVLAGYTGELFF.

This chain joins TRBV4-3 and TRBJ1-4, with TRBD1 matching over 9 bases. J lost 3 bases, V lost 4 bases, and 6 bases had no gene match. The CDR3 is 16 residues long. Germline V gene data show CDR1 as LGHNA and CDR2 as YSLEER. Written as DNA, the CDR3 is TGCGCCAGCAGCCGAAACAGGGGGCTGGCTAATGAAAAACTGTTTTTT. This gives the protein CASSRNRGLANEKLFF.

This CDR3 reads CASSLGGAGGQETQYF. The CDR3 nucleotides are TGCGCCAGCAGCTTGGGAGGGGCCGGGGGCCAAGAGACCCAGTACTTC. The V and J genes are TRBV5-1 and TRBJ2-5, with D maybe TRBD2 (6 bases). The CDR3 length is 16 residues. Germline-derived CDR1 and CDR2 are SGHRS and YFSETQ. Trimming removed 0 bases at V and 1 base at J, with 13 bases between. Drawing the rest from reference TRBV5-1 and TRBJ2-5, the complete variable domain is KAGVTQTPRYLIKTRGQQVTLSCSPISGHRSVSWYQQTPGQGLQFLFEYFSETQRNKGNFPGRFSGRQFSNSRSEMNVSTLELGDSALYLCASSLGGAGGQETQYFGPGTRLLVL.

V gene TRBV6-6 combines with J gene TRBJ2-1, with 13 bases identical to TRBD2. Losses at the gene ends were 5 bases for V and 7 bases for J; bases not matched to a gene: 5. The length of the CDR3 is 15 residues. From germline, CDR1 is MNHNY and CDR2 SVGAGI (reference sequence). CDR3 bases: TGTGCCAGCAGTCCACTAGCGGGGGGGCTGAATGAGCAGTTCTTC. This codes for CASSPLAGGLNEQFF.